This is a list of T cell receptor beta chains from one sample in a study of OX40 agonist ivuxolimab in advanced cancers. TCRdb keeps only in-frame clones here, not all; method: immunoSEQ multiplex PCR. The sample lists approximately 76,000 clones; about 93% were seen once. The input for sequencing was CD4+ or CD8+ T cells sorted from blood, taken in a trial of the OX40 agonist ivuxolimab. The origin of the receptors is an adult with an advanced solid tumor such as melanoma, head and neck, liver or kidney cancer. Each CDR3 is given with its conserved first and last residue. The order of the fields is CDR3 protein, CDR3 DNA, V gene, D gene, J gene, clone size. D genes are given only for firm matches. For some rows the clone size is stated as once, few or many, or as a class when expanded; others skip it.

CDR3aa: CASSLASGWSSYNEQFF; CDR3nt: TGTGCCAGCAGCTTAGCATCTGGGTGGAGCTCCTACAATGAGCAGTTCTTC; v_gene: TRBV7-2; d_gene: .; j_gene: TRBJ2-1; abundance: .
CDR3aa: CASSLTVSRAQETQYF; CDR3nt: TGTGCCAGCAGCTTAACTGTGTCGCGGGCACAAGAGACCCAGTACTTC; v_gene: TRBV11-3; d_gene: .; j_gene: TRBJ2-5; abundance: .
CDR3aa: CASSQGVGLGTEAFF; CDR3nt: TGCGCCAGCAGCCAAGGGGTGGGGCTAGGGACTGAAGCTTTCTTT; v_gene: TRBV4-3; d_gene: .; j_gene: TRBJ1-1; abundance: .
CDR3aa: CASSQGGGGGYTF; CDR3nt: TGTGCCAGCAGCCAGGGCGGGGGAGGAGGCTACACCTTC; v_gene: TRBV27; d_gene: .; j_gene: TRBJ1-2; abundance: .
CDR3aa: CASSGFAGGRGPYNEQFF; CDR3nt: TGTGCCAGCAGCGGGTTCGCGGGAGGGCGAGGGCCCTACAATGAGCAGTTCTTC; v_gene: TRBV9; d_gene: TRBD2; j_gene: TRBJ2-1; abundance: .
CDR3aa: CASSYDRAHYEQYF; CDR3nt: TGTGCCAGCAGTTACGACAGGGCGCACTACGAGCAGTACTTC; v_gene: TRBV6-5; d_gene: TRBD1; j_gene: TRBJ2-7; abundance: .
CDR3aa: CASSLVLVAGVTDTQYF; CDR3nt: TGCGCCAGCAGCTTGGTTCTGGTAGCGGGAGTCACAGATACGCAGTATTTT; v_gene: TRBV5-1; d_gene: TRBD2; j_gene: TRBJ2-3; abundance: .
CDR3aa: CASSPPGAGTDTQYF; CDR3nt: TGTGCCAGCAGCCCTCCTGGGGCAGGCACAGATACGCAGTATTTT; v_gene: TRBV6-5; d_gene: .; j_gene: TRBJ2-3; abundance: .
CDR3aa: CASSHTLAGEETQYF; CDR3nt: TGCGCCAGCAGCCACACGCTAGCGGGAGAAGAGACCCAGTACTTC; v_gene: TRBV4-1; d_gene: TRBD2; j_gene: TRBJ2-5; abundance: .
CDR3aa: CASSEFVAGGFYEQYF; CDR3nt: TGTGCCAGCAGTGAATTCGTAGCGGGGGGGTTTTACGAGCAGTACTTC; v_gene: TRBV6-1; d_gene: TRBD2; j_gene: TRBJ2-7; abundance: .
CDR3aa: CASSLGPYNEQFF; CDR3nt: TGTGCCAGCAGTTTAGGGCCCTACAATGAGCAGTTCTTC; v_gene: TRBV6-5; d_gene: .; j_gene: TRBJ2-1; abundance: .
CDR3aa: CASSVSGGDTQYF; CDR3nt: TGTGCCAGCAGCGTTAGCGGGGGGGATACGCAGTATTTT; v_gene: TRBV9; d_gene: TRBD2; j_gene: TRBJ2-3; abundance: .
CDR3aa: CASSLDRTNQPQHF; CDR3nt: TGTGCCAGCAGTTTGGACAGAACGAATCAGCCCCAGCATTTT; v_gene: TRBV27; d_gene: .; j_gene: TRBJ1-5; abundance: .
CDR3aa: CASSLGLGLHNEQFF; CDR3nt: TGTGCCAGCAGCTTAGGCCTGGGACTCCACAATGAGCAGTTCTTC; v_gene: TRBV11-2; d_gene: .; j_gene: TRBJ2-1; abundance: .
CDR3aa: CASSKGQGAAGELFF; CDR3nt: TGTGCCAGCTCAAAGGGACAGGGAGCAGCCGGGGAGCTGTTTTTT; v_gene: TRBV18; d_gene: TRBD1; j_gene: TRBJ2-2; abundance: .
CDR3aa: CASSPNTPLGQVEAFF; CDR3nt: TGTGCCAGCAGTCCTAATACCCCACTCGGACAGGTTGAAGCTTTCTTT; v_gene: TRBV28; d_gene: TRBD1; j_gene: TRBJ1-1; abundance: once
CDR3aa: CASSLERARQETQYF; CDR3nt: TGTGCCAGCAGCTTAGAACGGGCTAGACAGGAGACCCAGTACTTC; v_gene: TRBV13; d_gene: .; j_gene: TRBJ2-5; abundance: .
CDR3aa: CASSLAGQGHSPLHF; CDR3nt: TGCGCCAGCAGCTTGGCCGGACAGGGACATTCACCCCTCCACTTT; v_gene: TRBV5-1; d_gene: TRBD1; j_gene: TRBJ1-6; abundance: .
CDR3aa: CASSIGGSTGELFF; CDR3nt: TGTGCCAGTAGTATAGGGGGTTCCACCGGGGAGCTGTTTTTT; v_gene: TRBV19; d_gene: .; j_gene: TRBJ2-2; abundance: once
CDR3aa: CASSQEGTADYEQYF; CDR3nt: TGCGCCAGCAGCCAAGAAGGGACAGCCGACTACGAGCAGTACTTC; v_gene: TRBV4-1; d_gene: TRBD1; j_gene: TRBJ2-7; abundance: .
CDR3aa: CASSLASEAFF; CDR3nt: TGCGCCAGCAGCTTGGCCTCAGAAGCTTTCTTT; v_gene: TRBV5-1; d_gene: .; j_gene: TRBJ1-1; abundance: .
CDR3aa: CASSFIYRGRNGYTF; CDR3nt: TGTGCCAGCAGCTTCATATACAGGGGAAGGAATGGCTACACCTTC; v_gene: TRBV5-6; d_gene: TRBD1; j_gene: TRBJ1-2; abundance: .
CDR3aa: CASSKTGGYTEAFF; CDR3nt: TGTGCCAGCAGCAAGACAGGGGGCTACACTGAAGCTTTCTTT; v_gene: TRBV28; d_gene: TRBD1; j_gene: TRBJ1-1; abundance: once
CDR3aa: CASSLAGTGGYTF; CDR3nt: TGCGCCAGCAGCTTGGCTGGGACAGGTGGCTACACCTTC; v_gene: TRBV5-1; d_gene: TRBD1; j_gene: TRBJ1-2; abundance: .
CDR3aa: CASSDRAKAFF; CDR3nt: TGTGCCAGCAGTGATAGGGCAAAGGCTTTCTTT; v_gene: TRBV6-1; d_gene: .; j_gene: TRBJ1-1; abundance: .
CDR3aa: CASSLDGGEAFF; CDR3nt: TGTGCCAGCAGTTTGGACGGCGGTGAAGCTTTCTTT; v_gene: TRBV28; d_gene: .; j_gene: TRBJ1-1; abundance: .
CDR3aa: CASSPGTGSYEQYF; CDR3nt: TGCGCCAGCAGCCCCGGGACAGGCTCCTACGAGCAGTACTTC; v_gene: TRBV4-1; d_gene: TRBD1; j_gene: TRBJ2-7; abundance: .
CDR3aa: CASSPDVSSYNEQFF; CDR3nt: TGTGCCAGCAGTCCGGACGTTAGCTCCTACAATGAGCAGTTCTTC; v_gene: TRBV27; d_gene: .; j_gene: TRBJ2-1; abundance: .
CDR3aa: CASSYPGTGNGYTF; CDR3nt: TGTGCCAGCAGCTATCCCGGGACAGGGAATGGCTACACCTTC; v_gene: TRBV7-6; d_gene: TRBD1; j_gene: TRBJ1-2; abundance: .
CDR3aa: CASRKDGYYEQYF; CDR3nt: TGTGCCAGCAGGAAGGACGGATACTACGAGCAGTACTTC; v_gene: TRBV27; d_gene: .; j_gene: TRBJ2-7; abundance: .
CDR3aa: CASSWGTGTTEAFF; CDR3nt: TGTGCCAGCAGTTGGGGGACAGGGACCACTGAAGCTTTCTTT; v_gene: TRBV6-5; d_gene: TRBD1; j_gene: TRBJ1-1; abundance: .
CDR3aa: CASSGAGTVSYNEQFF; CDR3nt: TGTGCCAGCAGCGGTGCCGGGACAGTCTCCTACAATGAGCAGTTCTTC; v_gene: TRBV9; d_gene: TRBD1; j_gene: TRBJ2-1; abundance: .
CDR3aa: CASSPGTEQFF; CDR3nt: TGTGCCAGCAGTCCGGGGACCGAGCAGTTCTTC; v_gene: TRBV27; d_gene: .; j_gene: TRBJ2-1; abundance: .
CDR3aa: CSVVGQGSDHGYTF; CDR3nt: TGCAGCGTTGTCGGGCAGGGGAGTGATCATGGCTACACCTTC; v_gene: TRBV29-1; d_gene: .; j_gene: TRBJ1-2; abundance: .
CDR3aa: CASSFDPGQDEADTQYF; CDR3nt: TGTGCCAGCAGCTTCGACCCGGGACAGGATGAGGCAGATACGCAGTATTTT; v_gene: TRBV13; d_gene: TRBD1; j_gene: TRBJ2-3; abundance: .
CDR3aa: CASSQEQGNNQPQHF; CDR3nt: TGCGCCAGCAGCCAAGAACAGGGGAACAATCAGCCCCAGCATTTT; v_gene: TRBV4-1; d_gene: TRBD1; j_gene: TRBJ1-5; abundance: .
CDR3aa: CASRRGHANTGELFF; CDR3nt: TGTGCCAGCAGGAGGGGACATGCGAACACCGGGGAGCTGTTTTTT; v_gene: TRBV6-5; d_gene: .; j_gene: TRBJ2-2; abundance: .
CDR3aa: CATRDRPYTGELFF; CDR3nt: TGTGCCACCCGGGACAGGCCCTACACCGGGGAGCTGTTTTTT; v_gene: TRBV19; d_gene: TRBD1; j_gene: TRBJ2-2; abundance: .
CDR3aa: CAWSVTQGNGELFF; CDR3nt: TGTGCCTGGAGTGTTACCCAGGGGAACGGGGAGCTGTTTTTT; v_gene: TRBV30; d_gene: .; j_gene: TRBJ2-2; abundance: .
CDR3aa: CASSYREMGANEQYF; CDR3nt: TGTGCCAGCAGTTACAGGGAGATGGGAGCGAACGAGCAGTACTTC; v_gene: TRBV6-5; d_gene: .; j_gene: TRBJ2-7; abundance: .
CDR3aa: CASSPGLAGEQYF; CDR3nt: TGTGCCAGTAGTCCGGGACTTGCCGGCGAGCAGTACTTC; v_gene: TRBV19; d_gene: .; j_gene: TRBJ2-7; abundance: .
CDR3aa: CASSEAVSAASYNEQFF; CDR3nt: TGTGCCAGCAGTGAAGCCGTGTCAGCGGCCTCCTACAATGAGCAGTTCTTC; v_gene: TRBV6-1; d_gene: .; j_gene: TRBJ2-1; abundance: .
CDR3aa: CASSLEYGQFSGNTIYF; CDR3nt: TGTGCCAGCAGCTTAGAGTACGGACAGTTCTCTGGAAACACCATATATTTT; v_gene: TRBV11-2; d_gene: .; j_gene: TRBJ1-3; abundance: few
CDR3aa: CATSRAAGEYNEQFF; CDR3nt: TGTGCCACCAGCAGAGCAGCGGGGGAGTACAATGAGCAGTTCTTC; v_gene: TRBV15; d_gene: TRBD2; j_gene: TRBJ2-1; abundance: .
CDR3aa: CASSFGQGLYEQYF; CDR3nt: TGTGCCAGCAGTTTCGGACAGGGTCTATACGAGCAGTACTTC; v_gene: TRBV27; d_gene: TRBD1; j_gene: TRBJ2-7; abundance: once
CDR3aa: CASSYTSGVAETQYF; CDR3nt: TGTGCCAGCAGCTACACTAGCGGGGTGGCTGAGACCCAGTACTTC; v_gene: TRBV11-3; d_gene: TRBD2; j_gene: TRBJ2-5; abundance: .
CDR3aa: CASSYRGAEAFF; CDR3nt: TGTGCCAGCAGTTACAGGGGTGCTGAAGCTTTCTTT; v_gene: TRBV6-5; d_gene: .; j_gene: TRBJ1-1; abundance: .
CDR3aa: CASSPDRMNTEAFF; CDR3nt: TGTGCCAGCAGTCCAGACAGAATGAACACTGAAGCTTTCTTT; v_gene: TRBV27; d_gene: .; j_gene: TRBJ1-1; abundance: .
CDR3aa: CASSQELTGPNQPQHF; CDR3nt: TGCGCCAGCAGCCAAGAACTGACAGGACCTAATCAGCCCCAGCATTTT; v_gene: TRBV4-3; d_gene: .; j_gene: TRBJ1-5; abundance: .
CDR3aa: CASSVPGLAGSKETQYF; CDR3nt: TGTGCCAGCAGCGTGCCGGGACTAGCGGGGTCGAAAGAGACCCAGTACTTC; v_gene: TRBV9; d_gene: TRBD2; j_gene: TRBJ2-5; abundance: once
CDR3aa: CASSLTGELFF; CDR3nt: TGTGCCAGCAGCTTGACCGGGGAGCTGTTTTTT; v_gene: TRBV7-9; d_gene: .; j_gene: TRBJ2-2; abundance: few
CDR3aa: CSARGTPRTDTQYF; CDR3nt: TGCAGCGCCAGGGGGACTCCCCGCACAGATACGCAGTATTTT; v_gene: TRBV29-1; d_gene: .; j_gene: TRBJ2-3; abundance: .
CDR3aa: CASSVWVSADEQFF; CDR3nt: TGTGCCAGCAGCGTTTGGGTCTCTGCGGATGAGCAGTTCTTC; v_gene: TRBV9; d_gene: .; j_gene: TRBJ2-1; abundance: .
CDR3aa: CASSWRSSGGYEQYF; CDR3nt: TGTGCCAGCAGTTGGAGGTCCAGCGGCGGCTACGAGCAGTACTTC; v_gene: TRBV6-5; d_gene: .; j_gene: TRBJ2-7; abundance: .
CDR3aa: CASESQELSGNTIYF; CDR3nt: TGCGCCAGCGAATCTCAGGAGCTCTCTGGAAACACCATATATTTT; v_gene: TRBV10-1; d_gene: .; j_gene: TRBJ1-3; abundance: .